These 21 T cell receptor beta chains were all obtained from the same sample, sequenced in a study of regulatory T cells in long-lasting Graves disease. Assembly of TCR beta libraries relied on iRepertoire HTBI primers together with Arm-PCR of CDR3 regions. MiXCR, applied by TCRdb to the multiplex PCR reads, yields one record per CDR3 protein. The sample holds roughly 610,000 distinct CDR3 sequences, about 15% seen once. This sample's time point: newly diagnosed GD, antithyroid drugs for less than 3 months. There was RNA extracted from PBMCs, and the TCR library was made from it. The same data also went into a second study, on T cells in Graves' hyperthyroidism and ophthalmopathy.

The sequenced sample was peripheral blood mononuclear cells (PBMCs), obtained at new diagnosis, from a patient treated with antithyroid drugs. The receptors originated from a man aged 18 to 30 with Graves disease.

Only a few counts were recorded for this clonotype. The CDR3 DNA reads as TGTGCCAGTAGTTTTACGGCGGGAGGCCCCTACGAGCAGTACTTC. Protein product: CASSFTAGGPYEQYF. This chain connects TRBV19 to TRBJ2-7, with TRBD2 identical over 8 bases. Germline CDR1 LNHDA, CDR2 SQIVND (reference sequence). With 5 bases clipped from V and 2 bases from J, the junction kept 8 bases outside the gene matches. CDR3 length: 15 residues.

The chain joins TRBV5-4 to TRBJ2-1; no definite D call. In germline, CDR1 is SGHNT, CDR2 YYREEE (reference sequence). The CDR3 covers 12 residues. Trimming cost V 1 base and J 9 bases, with 8 bases left between them. The CDR3 nucleotides are TGTGCCAGCAGCTTGATTCTCGGTGAGCAGTTCTTC. It codes for CASSLILGEQFF.

This clonotype was seen repeatedly, ten times or more. This chain connects TRBV5-1 to TRBJ2-1; D is unresolved. The CDR3 is made up of 12 amino acids. The germline gives CDR1 SGHRS, CDR2 YFSETQ. The V end was cut by 4 bases, the J end by 8 bases, with 10 bases between. CDR3 bases: TGCGCCAGCAGCCAGGAAGGGCATGAGCAGTTCTTC. Protein sequence: CASSQEGHEQFF.

The gene calls are TRBV7-9 and TRBJ1-5; D is perhaps TRBD1 (6 bases). CDR3 length equals 13 residues. From germline, CDR1 is SEHNR and CDR2 FQNEAQ (reference sequence). Trimming pared 8 bases from V and 7 bases from J, leaving 15 bases between. The CDR3 here is CASANGGHQPQHF. The CDR3 DNA reads as TGTGCCAGCGCAAACGGGGGCCACCAGCCCCAGCATTTT.

The rearrangement joins TRBV12-3 or TRBV12-4 to TRBJ2-5, with TRBD2 matching over 10 bases. CDR3 length: 14 amino acids. Trimming cost V 7 bases and J 5 bases; bases outside gene matches: 7. The DNA of the CDR3 is TGTGCCAGCAATCCGGGACTAGCGACGGAGACCCAGTACTTC. Amino acids: CASNPGLATETQYF.

The chain employs TRBV4-1 and TRBJ1-2, with D possibly being TRBD1 (5 bases). The V gene's germline CDR1 is MGHRA and CDR2 YSYEKL. V lost 3 bases to trimming and J lost 8 bases, with 25 bases between them. The CDR3 length is 17 residues. The CDR3 loop is CASSQARGLLGVGGYTF. CDR3 DNA: TGCGCCAGCAGCCAGGCTCGGGGCCTCCTCGGGGTCGGGGGCTACACCTTC.

The gene calls are TRBV7-3 and TRBJ1-5, with unresolved D. The CDR3 consists of 15 residues. The V end lost 5 bases, the J end lost 9 bases, and 20 bases lay between the germline ends. The germline V gene has CDR1 SGHTA and CDR2 FQGTGA. The CDR3 loop is CASSPLRPILRPQHF. The CDR3 DNA sequence: TGTGCCAGCAGCCCGTTAAGACCTATCTTGAGGCCCCAGCATTTT.

For this clonotype: A read error may account for a junction end that differs from germline. The V and J genes are TRBV29-1 and TRBJ2-5; 7 bases map to TRBD2. CDR1 and CDR2 (germline): SQVTM, ANQGSEA. The CDR3 totals 12 residues. CDR3 sequence reads: CSVERAGETRYF. In nucleotides, the CDR3 is TGCAGCGTTGAACGGGCGGGAGAGACCCGGTACTTC.

This clonotype has at least ten counts. The J gene is TRBJ2-1, the V gene TRBV27; 9 bases are a match to TRBD2. V was clipped by 6 bases and J by 8 bases; unmatched bases: 2. Germline V lookup: CDR1 MNHEY, CDR2 SMNVEV (reference sequence). The CDR3 sequence is 12 residues long. CDR3 DNA: TGTGCCAGCAGGGGACTAGCCTATGAGCAGTTCTTC. Amino acids: CASRGLAYEQFF.

V gene TRBV12-3 or TRBV12-4 combines with J gene TRBJ2-1; possible D gene TRBD2, 7 bases. Trimming left V 6 bases short and J 8 bases short, with 14 bases between. This CDR3 has 13 amino acids. The CDR3 loop reads CASRGEGVYEQFF. CDR3 nucleotides: TGTGCCAGCAGGGGGGAGGGGGTCTATGAGCAGTTCTTC.

This clonotype has more than one count but fewer than ten. V usage is TRBV12-3 or TRBV12-4 and J usage is TRBJ2-1, with a weak D call TRBD1 (7 bases). V shed 3 bases and J shed 6 bases, with 12 bases lying between them. The CDR3 extends over 14 amino acids. As DNA, the CDR3 is TGTGCCAGCAGTTTGAGACAGGGACTCAATGAGCAGTTCTTC. Translated, it gives CASSLRQGLNEQFF.

This clonotype was picked up a small number of times. V usage is TRBV28 and J usage is TRBJ1-1; weak D call: TRBD1 (6 bases). The germline V gene encodes CDR1 MDHEN and CDR2 SYDVKM. Trimming removed 5 bases from V and 2 bases from J, with 12 bases in between. The CDR3 runs 14 residues. The CDR3 DNA reads TGTGCCAGCAGTCCAGGGGACATAAACACTGAAGCTTTCTTT. This codes for CASSPGDINTEAFF.

The table lists this clonotype with many counts. This chain joins TRBV11-2 and TRBJ2-7, with D perhaps matching TRBD2 (6 bases). From germline, CDR1 is SGHAT and CDR2 FQNNGV. The CDR3 extends over 18 amino acids. Deletions cut 1 base from V and 7 bases from J, with 26 bases between. Here the CDR3 DNA reads TGTGCCAGCAGCTTAGTCCCCCTCGGGATAGCGGCTATGGGGGAGCAGTACTTC. Its protein is CASSLVPLGIAAMGEQYF.

This clonotype appeared many times. The chain links TRBV28 to TRBJ1-4; 10 nucleotides match TRBD1. V dropped 6 bases and J dropped 6; count of bases not matched to a gene: 4. The CDR3 is 14 residues long. Germline V gives CDR1 MDHEN, CDR2 SYDVKM. The CDR3 sequence is CASSRQGAYEKLFF. Written as DNA, the CDR3 is TGTGCCAGCAGCCGACAGGGGGCTTATGAAAAACTGTTTTTT.

This clonotype was detected many times. The chain employs TRBV6-2 or TRBV6-3 and TRBJ2-1, with D tentatively TRBD2 (6 bases). V dropped 5 bases and J dropped 0 bases, with 11 bases sitting between them. The CDR3 covers 15 residues. Per the germline V gene, CDR1 is MNHEY and CDR2 is SVGEGT. CDR3 protein: CASSSRDSSYNEQFF. In nucleotides, the CDR3 is TGTGCCAGCAGTAGCCGGGACTCCTCCTACAATGAGCAGTTCTTC.

The sample holds many counts of this clonotype. The rearrangement uses TRBV6-1 and TRBJ2-3, with 8 bases that match TRBD1. Per the germline V gene, CDR1 is MNHNS and CDR2 is SASEGT. The CDR3 totals 16 residues. With V trimmed by 3 bases and J by 2 bases, 7 bases remained unmatched. CDR3 sequence (DNA): TGTGCCAGCAGTGATAACCGGGACAGGTACACAGATACGCAGTATTTT. It translates to CASSDNRDRYTDTQYF.

This clonotype was picked up many times. The V gene is TRBV20-1, the J gene TRBJ2-5; 9 bases map to TRBD2. This CDR3 is built from 16 residues. J lost 5 bases, V lost 6 bases, and 16 bases had no gene match. Per the germline V gene, CDR1 is DFQATT and CDR2 is SNEGSKA (reference sequence). Here the CDR3 reads CSARVSGRQMKETQYF. Here the CDR3 DNA reads TGCAGTGCCCGCGTGAGCGGGAGGCAAATGAAGGAGACCCAGTACTTC.

This rearrangement joins TRBV2 to TRBJ2-2; 8 nucleotides line up with TRBD1. CDR3 length: 15 amino acids. V was clipped by 6 bases and J by 2 bases; unmatched bases: 5. In germline, CDR1 is SNHLY, CDR2 FYNNEI. CDR3 loop: CASRPDRANTGELFF. The CDR3 DNA sequence: TGTGCCAGCAGGCCGGACAGGGCCAACACCGGGGAGCTGTTTTTT.

CDR3 DNA: TGTGCCAGCAGTTCTACAGGCCACGAGCAGTACTTC. It specifies CASSSTGHEQYF. The V gene is TRBV6-5, the J gene TRBJ2-7; tentative D call: TRBD1 (5 bases). V lost 4 bases to trimming and J lost 5 bases, with 9 bases between them. The CDR3 is 12 amino acids. Germline V lookup: CDR1 MNHEY, CDR2 SVGAGI.

Regarding this clonotype: An end of the junction differs from the germline gene, which may be a read error. The chain uses TRBV5-1 and TRBJ1-3, with D maybe TRBD1 (5 bases). The CDR3 loop spans 14 amino acids. Germline V gene sequence: CDR1 SGHRS, CDR2 YFSETQ. Here the CDR3 reads CASSSWTSGNTIYF. The CDR3 nucleotides read TGTGCCAGCAGCAGCTGGACATCTGGAAACACCATATATTTT.

This clonotype showed up many times. This chain joins TRBV20-1 and TRBJ1-5; tentatively, D is TRBD1 (6 bases). Trimming stripped 5 bases from V and 0 bases from J, with 14 bases between. Germline CDR1 is DFQATT and CDR2 is SNEGSKA (reference sequence). The CDR3 totals 15 residues. CDR3 in DNA: TGCAGTGCTCTAGGACAGTATTTTAGCAATCAGCCCCAGCATTTT. Translated, it gives CSALGQYFSNQPQHF.